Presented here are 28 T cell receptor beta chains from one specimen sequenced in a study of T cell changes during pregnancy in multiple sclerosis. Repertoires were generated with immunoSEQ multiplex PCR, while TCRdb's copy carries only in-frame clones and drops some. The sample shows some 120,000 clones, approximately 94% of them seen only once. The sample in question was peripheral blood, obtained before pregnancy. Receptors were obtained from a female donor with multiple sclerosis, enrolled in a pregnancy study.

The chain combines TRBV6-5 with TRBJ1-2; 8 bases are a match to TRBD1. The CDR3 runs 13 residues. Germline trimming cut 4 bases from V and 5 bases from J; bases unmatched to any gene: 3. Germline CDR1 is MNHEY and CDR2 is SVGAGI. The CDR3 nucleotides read TGTGCCAGCAGTTCCCGGACAGGGTATGGCTACACCTTC. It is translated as CASSSRTGYGYTF.

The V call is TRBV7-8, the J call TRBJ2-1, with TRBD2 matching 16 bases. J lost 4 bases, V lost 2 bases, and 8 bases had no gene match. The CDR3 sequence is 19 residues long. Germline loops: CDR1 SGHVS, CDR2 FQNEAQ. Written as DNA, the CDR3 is TGTGCCAGCAGCTTATTTGGGACTAGCGGGAGGGCCGGGTACAATGAGCAGTTCTTC. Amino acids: CASSLFGTSGRAGYNEQFF. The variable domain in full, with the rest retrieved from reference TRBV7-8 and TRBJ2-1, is GAGVSQSPRYKVAKRGQDVALRCDPISGHVSLFWYQQALGQGPEFLTYFQNEAQLDKSGLPSDRFFAERPEGSVSTLKIQRTQQEDSAVYLCASSLFGTSGRAGYNEQFFGPGTRLTVL.

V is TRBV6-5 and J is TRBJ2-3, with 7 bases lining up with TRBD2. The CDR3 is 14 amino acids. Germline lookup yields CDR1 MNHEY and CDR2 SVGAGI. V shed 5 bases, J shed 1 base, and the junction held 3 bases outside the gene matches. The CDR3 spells CASSTSGGTDTQYF. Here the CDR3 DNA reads TGTGCCAGCAGTACCAGCGGGGGCACAGATACGCAGTATTTT.

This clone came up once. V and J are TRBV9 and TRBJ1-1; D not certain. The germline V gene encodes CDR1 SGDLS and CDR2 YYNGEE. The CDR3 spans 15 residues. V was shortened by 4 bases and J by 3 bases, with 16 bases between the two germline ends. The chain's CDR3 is CASSPNLRGYTEAFF. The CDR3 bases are TGTGCCAGCAGCCCTAACCTTAGAGGGTACACTGAAGCTTTCTTT.

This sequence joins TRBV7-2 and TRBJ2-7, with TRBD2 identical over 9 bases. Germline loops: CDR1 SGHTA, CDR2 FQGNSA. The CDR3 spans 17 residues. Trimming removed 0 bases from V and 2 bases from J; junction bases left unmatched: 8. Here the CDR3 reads CASSLAPLAGLPYEQYF. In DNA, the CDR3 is TGTGCCAGCAGCTTAGCGCCTCTAGCGGGGCTTCCCTACGAGCAGTACTTC.

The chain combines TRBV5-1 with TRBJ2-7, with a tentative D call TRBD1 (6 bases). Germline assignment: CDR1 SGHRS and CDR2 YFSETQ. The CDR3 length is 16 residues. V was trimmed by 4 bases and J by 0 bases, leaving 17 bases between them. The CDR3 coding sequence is TGCGCCAGCAGCCCCTTAGAGTTGGGGGCCTCCTACGAGCAGTACTTC. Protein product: CASSPLELGASYEQYF.

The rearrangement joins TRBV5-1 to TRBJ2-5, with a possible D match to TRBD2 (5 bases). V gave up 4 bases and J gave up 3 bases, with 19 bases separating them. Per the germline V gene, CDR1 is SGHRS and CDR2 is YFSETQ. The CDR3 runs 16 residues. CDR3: CASSVLTSAPEETQYF. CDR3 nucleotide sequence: TGCGCCAGCAGCGTTCTTACTAGTGCCCCAGAAGAGACCCAGTACTTC.

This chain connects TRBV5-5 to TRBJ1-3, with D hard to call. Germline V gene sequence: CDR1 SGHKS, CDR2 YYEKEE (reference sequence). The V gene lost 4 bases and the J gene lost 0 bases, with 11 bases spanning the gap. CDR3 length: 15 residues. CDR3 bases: TGTGCCAGCAGCACTGTCCAATACTCTGGAAACACCATATATTTT. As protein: CASSTVQYSGNTIYF. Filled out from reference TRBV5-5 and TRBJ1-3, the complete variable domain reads DAGVTQSPTHLIKTRGQQVTLRCSPISGHKSVSWYQQVLGQGPQFIFQYYEKEERGRGNFPDRFSARQFPNYSSELNVNALLLGDSALYLCASSTVQYSGNTIYFGEGSWLTVV.

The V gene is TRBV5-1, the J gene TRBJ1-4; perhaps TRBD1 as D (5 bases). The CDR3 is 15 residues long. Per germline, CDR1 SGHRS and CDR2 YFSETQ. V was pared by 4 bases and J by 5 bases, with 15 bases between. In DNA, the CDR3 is TGCGCCAGCAGCCAGTCGACAGCGCCCAATGAAAAACTGTTTTTT. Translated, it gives CASSQSTAPNEKLFF.

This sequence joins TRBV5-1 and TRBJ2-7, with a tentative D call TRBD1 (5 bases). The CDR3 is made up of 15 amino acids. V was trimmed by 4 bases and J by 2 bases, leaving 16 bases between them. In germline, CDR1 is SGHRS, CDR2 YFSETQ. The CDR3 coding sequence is TGCGCCAGCAGCCTTGGACATTTATCCCCCTACGAGCAGTACTTC. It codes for CASSLGHLSPYEQYF.

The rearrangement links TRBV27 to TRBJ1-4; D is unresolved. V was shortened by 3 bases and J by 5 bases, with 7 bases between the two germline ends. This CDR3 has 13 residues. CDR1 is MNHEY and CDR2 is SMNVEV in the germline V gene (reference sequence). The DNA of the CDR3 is TGTGCCAGCAGTTTGAGGGTGAATGAAAAACTGTTTTTT. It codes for CASSLRVNEKLFF.

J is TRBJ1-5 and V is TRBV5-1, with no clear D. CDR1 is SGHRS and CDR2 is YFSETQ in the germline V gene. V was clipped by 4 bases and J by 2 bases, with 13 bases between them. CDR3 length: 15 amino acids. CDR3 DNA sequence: TGCGCCAGCAGCGAGGGAGAACTGGGCAATCAGCCCCAGCATTTT. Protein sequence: CASSEGELGNQPQHF.

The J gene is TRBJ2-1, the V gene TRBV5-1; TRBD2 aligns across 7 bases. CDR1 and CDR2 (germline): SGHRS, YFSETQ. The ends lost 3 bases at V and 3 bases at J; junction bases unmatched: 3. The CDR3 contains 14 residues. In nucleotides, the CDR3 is TGCGCCAGCAGCTCAAGCGGGAACTACAATGAGCAGTTCTTC. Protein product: CASSSSGNYNEQFF.

The CDR3 bases are TGTGTCACAGAAGAACAAGAGACCCAGTACTTC. It encodes CVTEEQETQYF. This chain joins TRBV21-1 and TRBJ2-5; TRBD1 was called by the table and not checked on the DNA. TRBV21-1 is an annotated pseudogene. The CDR3 contains 11 residues.

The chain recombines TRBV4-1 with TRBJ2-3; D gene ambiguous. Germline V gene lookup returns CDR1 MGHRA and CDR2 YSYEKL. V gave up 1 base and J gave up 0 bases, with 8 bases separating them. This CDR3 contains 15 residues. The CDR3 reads CASSQVQSSTDTQYF. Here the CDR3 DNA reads TGCGCCAGCAGCCAAGTACAGTCTAGCACAGATACGCAGTATTTT.

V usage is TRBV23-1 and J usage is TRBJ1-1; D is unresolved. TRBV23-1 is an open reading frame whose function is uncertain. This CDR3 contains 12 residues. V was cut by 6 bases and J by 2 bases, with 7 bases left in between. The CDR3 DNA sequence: TGCGCCAGCAGGACATCCAACACTGAAGCTTTCTTT. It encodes CASRTSNTEAFF.

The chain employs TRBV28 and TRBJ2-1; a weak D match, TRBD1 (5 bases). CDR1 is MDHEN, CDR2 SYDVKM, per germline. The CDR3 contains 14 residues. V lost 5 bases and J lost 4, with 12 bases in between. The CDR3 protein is CASSTAGQYNEQFF. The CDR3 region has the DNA TGTGCCAGCAGTACGGCAGGGCAATACAATGAGCAGTTCTTC.

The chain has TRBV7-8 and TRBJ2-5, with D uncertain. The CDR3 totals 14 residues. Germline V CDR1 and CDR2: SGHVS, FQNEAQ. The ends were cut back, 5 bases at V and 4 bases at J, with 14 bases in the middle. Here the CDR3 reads CASSAAPSPETQYF. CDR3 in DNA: TGTGCCAGCAGCGCGGCCCCCTCCCCAGAGACCCAGTACTTC.

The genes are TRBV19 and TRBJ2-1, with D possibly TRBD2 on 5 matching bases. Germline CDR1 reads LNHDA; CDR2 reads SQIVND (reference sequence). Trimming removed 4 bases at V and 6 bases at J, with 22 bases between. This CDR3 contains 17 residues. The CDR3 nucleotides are TGTGCCAGTAGTAACCCCTCCACCATTCCGGGGTTCAATGAGCAGTTCTTC. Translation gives CASSNPSTIPGFNEQFF. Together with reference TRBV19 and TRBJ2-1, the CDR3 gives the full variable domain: DGGITQSPKYLFRKEGQNVTLSCEQNLNHDAMYWYRQDPGQGLRLIYYSQIVNDFQKGDIAEGYSVSREKKESFPLTVTSAQKNPTAFYLCASSNPSTIPGFNEQFFGPGTRLTVL.

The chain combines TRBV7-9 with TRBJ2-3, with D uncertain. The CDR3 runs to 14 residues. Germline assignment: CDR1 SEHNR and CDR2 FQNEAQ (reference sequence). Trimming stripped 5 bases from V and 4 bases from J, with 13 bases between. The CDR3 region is CASSPSNGPDTQYF. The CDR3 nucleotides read TGTGCCAGCAGCCCAAGCAACGGTCCAGATACGCAGTATTTT.

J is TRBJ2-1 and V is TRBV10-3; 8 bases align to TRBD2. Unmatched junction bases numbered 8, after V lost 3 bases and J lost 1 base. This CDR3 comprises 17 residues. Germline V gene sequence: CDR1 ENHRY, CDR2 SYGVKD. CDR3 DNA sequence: TGTGCCATCAGTGAAATCTTCCGGGAGGGTTCCTACAATGAGCAGTTCTTC. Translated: CAISEIFREGSYNEQFF.

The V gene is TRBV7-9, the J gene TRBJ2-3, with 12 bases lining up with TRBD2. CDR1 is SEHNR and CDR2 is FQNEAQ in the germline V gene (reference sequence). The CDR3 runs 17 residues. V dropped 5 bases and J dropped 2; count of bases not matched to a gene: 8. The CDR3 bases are TGTGCCAGCAGCCTCCGGACTAGCGGGGCCTCCACAGATACGCAGTATTTT. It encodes CASSLRTSGASTDTQYF.

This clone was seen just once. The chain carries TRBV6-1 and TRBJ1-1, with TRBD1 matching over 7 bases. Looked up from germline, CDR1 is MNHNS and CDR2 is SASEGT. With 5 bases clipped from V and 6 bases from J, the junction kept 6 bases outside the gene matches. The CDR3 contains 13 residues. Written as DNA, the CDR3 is TGTGCCAGCAGTCTCAGGGGGAGCCCTGAAGCTTTCTTT. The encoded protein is CASSLRGSPEAFF.

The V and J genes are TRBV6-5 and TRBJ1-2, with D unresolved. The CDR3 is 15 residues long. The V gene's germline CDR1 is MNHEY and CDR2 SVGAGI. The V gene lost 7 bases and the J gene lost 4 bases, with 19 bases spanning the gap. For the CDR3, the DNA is TGTGCCAGCACCTTCCGTCACGGTGCCGGCTATGGCTACACCTTC. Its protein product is CASTFRHGAGYGYTF.

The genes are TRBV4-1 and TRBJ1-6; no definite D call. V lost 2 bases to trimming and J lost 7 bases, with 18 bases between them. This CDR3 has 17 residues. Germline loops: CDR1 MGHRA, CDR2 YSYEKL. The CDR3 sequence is CASSQFSLREPNSPLHF. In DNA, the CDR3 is TGCGCCAGCAGCCAATTCAGTCTCCGGGAACCCAATTCACCCCTCCACTTT.

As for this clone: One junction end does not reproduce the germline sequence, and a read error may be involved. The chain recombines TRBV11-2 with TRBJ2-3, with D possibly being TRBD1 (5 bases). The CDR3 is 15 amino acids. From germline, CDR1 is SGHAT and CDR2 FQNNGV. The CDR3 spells CACSSTYLRQHTQYF. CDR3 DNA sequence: TGTGCCTGCAGCTCAACCTACCTCAGACAGCACACGCAGTATTTT.

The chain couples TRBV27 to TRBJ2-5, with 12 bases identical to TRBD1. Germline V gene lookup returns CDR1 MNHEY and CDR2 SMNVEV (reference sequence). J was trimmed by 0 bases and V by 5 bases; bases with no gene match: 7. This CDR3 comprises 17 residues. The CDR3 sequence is CASSPGQGAFYQETQYF. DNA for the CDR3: TGTGCCAGCAGTCCGGGACAGGGGGCTTTTTACCAAGAGACCCAGTACTTC.

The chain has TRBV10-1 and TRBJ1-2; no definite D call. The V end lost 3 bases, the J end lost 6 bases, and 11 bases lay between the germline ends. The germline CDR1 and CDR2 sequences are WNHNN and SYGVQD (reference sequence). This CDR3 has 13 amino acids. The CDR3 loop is CASSDSFTHGYTF. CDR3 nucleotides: TGCGCCAGCAGTGACAGTTTCACCCATGGCTACACCTTC.